Presented here are 23 T cell receptor beta chains from one specimen sequenced in a study of blood T cell repertoires in COVID-19. Here immunoSEQ multiplex PCR was the method, and the copy in TCRdb shows in-frame clones only, minus some. This table has 400,000 to 450,000 clones, around 88% appearing once. The sample was peripheral blood. These receptors were obtained from a woman aged 45 to 65 with COVID-19, enrolled during active disease.

The CDR3, as DNA: TGTGCCAGCAGCTTGGACATCGAGGCTGATAACTATGGCTACACCTTC. Translated, it gives CASSLDIEADNYGYTF. V usage is TRBV5-6 and J usage is TRBJ1-2, with no clear D. The CDR3 runs to 16 residues. Germline V lookup: CDR1 SGHDT, CDR2 YYEEEE. Trimming pared 0 bases from V and 1 base from J, leaving 13 bases between.

The rearrangement uses TRBV19 and TRBJ2-1; D not resolved. The CDR3 contains 13 residues. V shed 0 bases and J shed 10 bases, with 10 bases lying between them. Germline V lookup: CDR1 LNHDA, CDR2 SQIVND (reference sequence). CDR3 in DNA: TGTGCCAGTAGTATAGATCGCCTGACAGAGCAGTTCTTC. This translates into CASSIDRLTEQFF.

The rearrangement uses TRBV12-3 or TRBV12-4 and TRBJ2-7; maybe TRBD2 (5 bases). This CDR3 region has 12 residues. V shed 8 bases and J shed 6 bases, with 14 bases lying between them. CDR3 in amino acids: CASSRQAGEQYF. The CDR3 nucleotides read TGTGCCAGCTCACGCCAGGCGGGCGAGCAGTACTTC.

CDR3 in DNA: TGTGCCAGCAGCTTAACGGGGACTCCCCCGGGGGGGGCCAACGTCCTGACTTTC. It codes for CASSLTGTPPGGANVLTF. The chain combines TRBV7-3 with TRBJ2-6; D might be TRBD2 (6 bases). There are 18 residues in the CDR3. The V and J ends lost 0 bases and 4 bases respectively, with 16 bases between them. Germline assignment: CDR1 SGHTA and CDR2 FQGTGA.

This rearrangement joins TRBV19 to TRBJ2-2; possibly TRBD1 for D (6 bases). The V and J ends lost 5 bases and 5 bases respectively, with 9 bases between them. Germline V gene lookup returns CDR1 LNHDA and CDR2 SQIVND (reference sequence). This CDR3 comprises 13 residues. The CDR3 region is CASSSQGTGELFF. In nucleotides, the CDR3 is TGTGCCAGTAGTTCACAGGGTACCGGGGAGCTGTTTTTT.

The chain recombines TRBV18 with TRBJ2-5; tentative D call: TRBD2 (6 bases). The CDR3 is 16 residues long. From germline, CDR1 is KGHSH and CDR2 LQKENI. Trimming removed 3 bases at V and 4 bases at J, with 18 bases between. The CDR3 protein is CASSPRGDFFGETQYF. The CDR3 DNA follows: TGTGCCAGCTCACCTCGAGGGGACTTCTTCGGAGAGACCCAGTACTTC.

V usage is TRBV3-1 (or the pseudogene TRBV3-2) and J usage is TRBJ1-1; D possibly corresponds to TRBD1 (6 bases). Germline assignment: CDR1 LGHDT and CDR2 YNNKEL (reference sequence). V lost 0 bases to trimming and J lost 2 bases, with 16 bases between them. The length of the CDR3 is 17 residues. DNA for the CDR3: TGTGCCAGCAGCCAAGAGTTCTTGCGACAGGACAACACTGAAGCTTTCTTT. It encodes CASSQEFLRQDNTEAFF.

CDR3 DNA: TGTGCCAGCAGTGAAATGAGGTTTAGCAATCAGCCCCAGCATTTT. Translation: CASSEMRFSNQPQHF. The V gene is TRBV2, the J gene TRBJ1-5; no firm D call. The CDR3 covers 15 residues. Trimming shortened V by 2 bases and J by 0 bases, and 8 bases separated the two germline ends. Per germline, CDR1 SNHLY and CDR2 FYNNEI.

This rearrangement joins TRBV19 to TRBJ1-6; TRBD1 matches at 7 bases. V was clipped by 8 bases and J by 14 bases; unmatched bases: 15. The CDR3 totals 14 residues. In germline, CDR1 is LNHDA, CDR2 SQIVND (reference sequence). Here the CDR3 DNA reads TGTGCCAGTGGAGGGACAGAAATTCCCCGGGCCCTCCACTTT. This encodes CASGGTEIPRALHF.

The chain uses TRBV7-9 and TRBJ1-4, with D perhaps matching TRBD1 (6 bases). Trimming stripped 5 bases from V and 2 bases from J, with 15 bases between. Per the germline V gene, CDR1 is SEHNR and CDR2 is FQNEAQ (reference sequence). The CDR3 length is 16 residues. CDR3: CASSEVQGGTNEKLFF. The CDR3 region has the DNA TGTGCCAGCAGCGAAGTACAGGGAGGGACTAATGAAAAACTGTTTTTT.

The chain has TRBV2 and TRBJ1-5; no definite D call. The germline gives CDR1 SNHLY, CDR2 FYNNEI. This CDR3 has 15 amino acids. V was pared by 3 bases and J by 9 bases, with 18 bases between. CDR3 DNA sequence: TGTGCCAGCAGTGATCAACCCGGGGTCAGTGGGCCCCAGCATTTT. It codes for CASSDQPGVSGPQHF.

The rearrangement joins TRBV27 to TRBJ2-7; TRBD2 matches 8 bases. CDR3 length equals 14 residues. J gave up 2 bases and V 5 bases, and 5 bases lay outside the gene matches. Germline V gene sequence: CDR1 MNHEY, CDR2 SMNVEV (reference sequence). For the CDR3, the DNA is TGTGCCAGCAGTCGGGGGGGGCCGGCCTACGAGCAGTACTTC. Amino acid sequence: CASSRGGPAYEQYF.

This clone was observed a handful of times. The chain has TRBV6-5 and TRBJ1-1; D not certain. The CDR3 has 14 amino acids. Between the trimmed V and J ends, which lost 8 bases and 4 bases, there was a span of 17 bases. CDR1 is MNHEY and CDR2 is SVGAGI in the germline V gene. The CDR3 region has the DNA TGTGCCAGCCGTCGGACTGCCGAGGGCACTGAAGCTTTCTTT. Protein: CASRRTAEGTEAFF.

V is TRBV2 and J is TRBJ1-1; TRBD1 agrees at 7 bases. Germline V lookup: CDR1 SNHLY, CDR2 FYNNEI. After removal of 2 bases from V and 2 bases from J, the junction contained 11 bases not matched to a gene. The CDR3 runs to 17 residues. The DNA for the CDR3 is TGTGCCAGCAGTGAAAGTATCCGGGGGACAGCTAACACTGAAGCTTTCTTT. Protein product: CASSESIRGTANTEAFF.

The rearrangement uses TRBV12-3 or TRBV12-4 and TRBJ1-3; 10 bases line up with TRBD1. The trim removed 5 bases at V and 8 bases at J, leaving 3 bases unmatched. The CDR3 is 13 amino acids. CDR3 coding DNA: TGTGCCAGCAGTGGGGACAGGGGATACACCATATATTTT. Protein product: CASSGDRGYTIYF.

This sequence joins TRBV6-5 and TRBJ2-1; D is possibly TRBD1 (6 bases). This CDR3 has 15 amino acids. The germline V gene encodes CDR1 MNHEY and CDR2 SVGAGI. Trimming pared 6 bases from V and 6 bases from J, leaving 18 bases between. The CDR3 region is CASSYGQTVRNEQFF. DNA for the CDR3: TGTGCCAGCAGCTACGGACAGACTGTTCGCAATGAGCAGTTCTTC.

In DNA form, the CDR3 reads TGTGCCAGCAGCCAGGGGACAGGGTGGGGCCCCAGTTCACCCCTCCACTTT. Its protein product is CASSQGTGWGPSSPLHF. The chain combines TRBV3-1 (or the pseudogene TRBV3-2) with TRBJ1-6; 9 nucleotides agree with TRBD1. The CDR3 runs to 17 residues. Unmatched junction bases numbered 12, after V lost 3 bases and J lost 9 bases. Germline V gene data show CDR1 as LGHDT and CDR2 as YNNKEL (reference sequence).

This clone was observed once. The germline gene is not matched at one end of the junction; a read error may be the cause. This chain links TRBV30 with TRBJ1-4; tentatively, D is TRBD1 (6 bases). The CDR3 is made up of 12 amino acids. Germline assignment: CDR1 GTSNPN and CDR2 SVGIG (reference sequence). CDR3 sequence: CAWSLQGRKPFF. The DNA for the CDR3 is TGTGCCTGGTCCCTTCAGGGGCGCAAACCGTTTTTT.

This rearrangement joins TRBV4-2 to TRBJ1-5; D gene unclear. The V gene's germline CDR1 is LGHNA and CDR2 YNFKEQ. V gave up 4 bases and J gave up 4 bases, with 14 bases separating them. The CDR3 has 15 residues. The CDR3 loop is CASSREGGLNQPQHF. The CDR3 DNA reads TGTGCCAGCAGCCGGGAGGGAGGGCTTAATCAGCCCCAGCATTTT.

This clone was observed a handful of times. The chain uses TRBV25-1 and TRBJ1-5; TRBD1 is a possible D gene (5 bases). The CDR3 is 12 residues long. V lost 3 bases and J 14 bases, leaving 14 bases between the germline ends. Germline V CDR1 and CDR2: MGHDK, SYGVNS. CDR3 amino acids: CASSEIGGLKHF. The CDR3 bases are TGTGCCAGCAGTGAGATTGGGGGACTTAAGCATTTT. Drawing the rest from reference TRBV25-1 and TRBJ1-5, the complete variable domain is EADIYQTPRYLVIGTGKKITLECSQTMGHDKMYWYQQDPGMELHLIHYSYGVNSTEKGDLSSESTVSRIRTEHFPLTLESARPSHTSQYLCASSEIGGLKHFGDGTRLSIL.

This chain uses TRBV5-8 with TRBJ1-2; 8 nucleotides match TRBD1. J was trimmed by 7 bases and V by 2 bases; bases with no gene match: 7. CDR3 size: 14 residues. CDR1 is SGHTS and CDR2 is YDEGEE in the germline V gene. The CDR3 nucleotides are TGTGCCAGCAGCTTTGGACAGGGCGTAGGTGGCTACACCTTC. Its translation is CASSFGQGVGGYTF.

CDR3 loop: CASSRTGSYQPQHF. CDR3 DNA sequence: TGTGCCAGCAGTCGGACAGGCTCGTATCAGCCCCAGCATTTT. The V and J genes are TRBV6-5 and TRBJ1-5; 7 positions match TRBD1. This CDR3 region has 14 residues. V lost 5 bases to trimming and J lost 5 bases; unmatched junction nucleotides: 6. Germline CDR1 MNHEY, CDR2 SVGAGI.

The chain has TRBV9 and TRBJ2-3; D gene ambiguous. The V gene's germline CDR1 is SGDLS and CDR2 YYNGEE. Between the trimmed V and J ends, which lost 2 bases and 0 bases, there was a span of 7 bases. The CDR3 spans 14 residues. The DNA of the CDR3 is TGTGCCAGCAGCGTGCGAGCTAGCACAGATACGCAGTATTTT. Encoded protein: CASSVRASTDTQYF.